This T cell receptor (beta chain) was documented in a study of spatial heterogeneity in lung cancer. TCRdb processed the 5' RACE reads anew with MiXCR; each CDR3 protein has one entry. This sample has tens of thousands of distinct CDR3 sequences; around 7.2% occur once, and the top ten carry roughly 28%. This clonotype was counted between two and nine times. Time point in this sample: sample taken at primary tumor resection. The receptor's source is a male donor with early-stage non-small cell lung cancer. Sequenced here: PBMCs, sampled at surgery.

This CDR3 is CASSPILGDTQYF. In DNA form, the CDR3 reads TGTGCCAGCAGCCCCATCTTAGGAGATACGCAGTATTTT. This chain connects TRBV7-9 to TRBJ2-3, with no clear D. Per germline, CDR1 SEHNR and CDR2 FQNEAQ (reference sequence). V was shortened by 5 bases and J by 5 bases, with 11 bases between the two germline ends. This CDR3 spans 13 amino acids.